Shown below are 2 T cell receptor beta chains from a single sample sequenced in a study of blood T cell repertoires in COVID-19. Produced via immunoSEQ multiplex PCR; TCRdb's table is partial and in-frame only. The sample includes about 59,000 clones, 79% of them seen just once. Sequences were obtained from peripheral blood. The source of these receptors is a man aged 55-75 years with acute or convalescent COVID-19.

The genes are TRBV27 and TRBJ1-3; D might be TRBD1 (5 bases). Per the germline V gene, CDR1 is MNHEY and CDR2 is SMNVEV (reference sequence). The CDR3 is made up of 14 amino acids. V lost 2 bases and J 7 bases, leaving 12 bases between the germline ends. The CDR3 nucleotides are TGTGCCAGCAGTTTAAGGGGTACTCGGAACACCATATATTTT. Its protein product is CASSLRGTRNTIYF.

This clone was recorded once. The rearrangement uses TRBV5-1 and TRBJ2-7, with 7 bases lining up with TRBD1. Germline V gene data show CDR1 as SGHRS and CDR2 as YFSETQ. After removal of 4 bases from V and 3 bases from J, the junction contained 10 bases not matched to a gene. The CDR3 has 15 residues. This chain's CDR3 is CASSDLGQASYEQYF. DNA of the CDR3: TGCGCCAGCAGCGATCTAGGACAGGCGAGCTACGAGCAGTACTTC. Full variable domain (remainder filled in from reference TRBV5-1 and TRBJ2-7): KAGVTQTPRYLIKTRGQQVTLSCSPISGHRSVSWYQQTPGQGLQFLFEYFSETQRNKGNFPGRFSGRQFSNSRSEMNVSTLELGDSALYLCASSDLGQASYEQYFGPGTRLTVT.